What follows are 6 T cell receptor beta chains derived from one specimen sequenced in a study of cytomegalovirus exposure and HLA in healthy donors. The PCR was carried out with 60 Vbeta primers and 13 Jbeta primers. Libraries were prepared by immunoSEQ multiplex PCR; TCRdb keeps only in-frame clonotypes and omits some of them. The repertoire holds some 92,000 clones, with 65% to 85% as singletons. Source material: PBMCs. The receptor set was obtained from a man in his thirties or forties in good health and CMV-seronegative.

This sequence joins TRBV5-5 and TRBJ2-7; tentatively, D is TRBD1 (5 bases). Germline CDR1 reads SGHKS; CDR2 reads YYEKEE (reference sequence). The CDR3 spans 13 residues. The germline V and J ends were trimmed by 7 bases and 4 bases, with 15 bases remaining between them. The CDR3, as DNA: TGTGCCAGCGGGCTGCAGGGTTATTACGAGCAGTACTTC. Protein sequence: CASGLQGYYEQYF.

The gene calls are TRBV11-2 and TRBJ1-1; TRBD1 might be the D (5 bases). CDR1 SGHAT and CDR2 FQNNGV come from the germline V gene. Trimming stripped 0 bases from V and 10 bases from J, with 12 bases between. CDR3 size: 13 residues. DNA of the CDR3: TGTGCCAGCAGCTTAGATCTTTATAGGGGAGCTTTCTTT. Protein: CASSLDLYRGAFF.

V gene TRBV10-3 combines with J gene TRBJ2-2, with 7 bases lining up with TRBD1. In germline, CDR1 is ENHRY, CDR2 SYGVKD. The CDR3 has 16 residues. Losses at the gene ends were 1 base for V and 0 bases for J; bases not matched to a gene: 2. The CDR3 DNA sequence: TGTGCCATCAGTGAGTGGGACAGTTCGAACACCGGGGAGCTGTTTTTT. Protein product: CAISEWDSSNTGELFF.

The chain joins TRBV7-2 to TRBJ2-3; D possibly corresponds to TRBD2 (5 bases). Trimming left V 5 bases short and J 2 bases short, with 11 bases between. Germline-derived CDR1 and CDR2 are SGHTA and FQGNSA. This CDR3 is built from 14 residues. CDR3 in DNA: TGTGCCAGCAGCCCGTGGAGGAACACAGATACGCAGTATTTT. Translating gives CASSPWRNTDTQYF.

The CDR3 nucleotides are TGTGCCAGTAGTATAGGAACAGGGTCTGAAGCTTTCTTT. This encodes CASSIGTGSEAFF. V usage is TRBV19 and J usage is TRBJ1-1, with TRBD1 as a possible D gene (6 bases). In germline, CDR1 is LNHDA, CDR2 SQIVND (reference sequence). V gave up 1 base and J gave up 6 bases, with 9 bases separating them. The CDR3 has 13 amino acids. The whole variable domain, filled in from reference TRBV19 and TRBJ1-1, reads DGGITQSPKYLFRKEGQNVTLSCEQNLNHDAMYWYRQDPGQGLRLIYYSQIVNDFQKGDIAEGYSVSREKKESFPLTVTSAQKNPTAFYLCASSIGTGSEAFFGQGTRLTVV.

The V call is TRBV25-1, the J call TRBJ1-1; 9 nucleotides line up with TRBD1. Germline V CDR1 and CDR2: MGHDK, SYGVNS. The CDR3 length is 16 residues. J gave up 3 bases and V 1 base, and 6 bases lay outside the gene matches. CDR3 sequence (DNA): TGTGCCAGCAGTGAATCCGGGACAGGGATCGACACTGAAGCTTTCTTT. Translation: CASSESGTGIDTEAFF.